This T cell receptor beta chain was retrieved from a study of T cell changes during pregnancy in multiple sclerosis (dated by TCRdb to the late 2010s). At the level of the whole study: In women with multiple sclerosis, the researchers looked at how the T cell repertoire shifted as pregnancy progressed.

Compared with germline, V lacks 4 bases and J lacks 0 bases; bases without a gene match: 3. From the cysteine up to the phenylalanine, the CDR3 has a length of 15 residues. Solely the CDR3 DNA is kept, with 45 bases framed from the first base. Via the germline V gene (reference sequence), CDR1 is SGHNT and CDR2 YYREEE. Receptor amplification or capture employed the immunoSEQ multiplex PCR assay. TCRdb's version of the immuneACCESS table is confined to in-frame rearrangements and falls short of the full clone set. An unresolved V gene accounts for under half of the shortfall where checked; the remainder is of unknown origin. Present in this sample are under 90,000 clones, approximately 92% of which were seen just once. 3% to 4.5% of the sample goes to the ten largest clones. Concerning this clone: The target of this receptor is not known. Base qualities were left out, and no much larger clone turns up one base away.

This sequence uses TRBV5-4 and TRBJ2-1; TRBD2 lines up with 8 middle nucleotides. This TCR came from a female donor in good health, enrolled as a control in a pregnancy study. Sequenced here: peripheral blood, sampled after pregnancy. Here the CDR3 is given as CASSETSDSYNEQFF. The sequenced DNA is TGTGCCAGCAGCGAGACTAGCGACTCCTACAATGAGCAGTTCTTC.